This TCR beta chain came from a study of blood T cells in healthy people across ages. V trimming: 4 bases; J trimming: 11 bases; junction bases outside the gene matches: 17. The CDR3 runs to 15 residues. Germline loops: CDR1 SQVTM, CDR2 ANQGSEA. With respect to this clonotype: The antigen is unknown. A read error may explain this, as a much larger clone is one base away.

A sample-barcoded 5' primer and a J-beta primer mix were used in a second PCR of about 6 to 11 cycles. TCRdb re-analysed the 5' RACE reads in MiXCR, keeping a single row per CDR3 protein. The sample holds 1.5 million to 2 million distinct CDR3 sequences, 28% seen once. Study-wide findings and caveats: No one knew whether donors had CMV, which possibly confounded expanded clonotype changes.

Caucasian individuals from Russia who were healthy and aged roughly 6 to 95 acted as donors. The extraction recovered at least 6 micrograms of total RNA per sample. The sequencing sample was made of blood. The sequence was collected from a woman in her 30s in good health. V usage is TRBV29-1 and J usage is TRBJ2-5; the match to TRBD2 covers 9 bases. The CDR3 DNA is TGCAGCGTTGGTGATCTAGCGGGGTCAGGGAATGAGCAGTACTTC. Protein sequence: CSVGDLAGSGNEQYF.